One and the same sample provided the 24 T cell receptor beta chains below, sequenced in a study of T cells in women clearing cervical HPV infection. The assay was immunoSEQ multiplex PCR, and TCRdb's table has in-frame clones only and misses some. Its clone listing holds about 39,000 clones. Sequenced material: blood buffy coat. These receptors came from a woman between 18 and 69 years old with a cervical HPV16 infection that either progressed to CIN3+ or cleared (not recorded which).

Regarding this clone: The read finishes 3 residues shy of the CDR3 end, and the germline J gene is used to complete it. The V call is TRBV7-2, the J call TRBJ2-4; D uncertain. This CDR3 spans 13 amino acids. Germline loops: CDR1 SGHTA, CDR2 FQGNSA. The DNA read from the CDR3 is TGTGCCAGCAGCCTACGACAAGCCTATGGT. It codes for CASSLRQAYG. The entire CDR3 reads CASSLRQAYGQYF.

Comment on this clone: The read finishes 3 residues shy of the CDR3 end, and the germline J gene is used to complete it. The J gene is TRBJ1-2, the V gene TRBV29-1, with TRBD1 matching 7 bases. The CDR3 consists of 13 residues. Germline assignment: CDR1 SQVTM and CDR2 ANQGSEA. The V segment lost 6 bases and the J segment 5 bases; nucleotides outside the gene matches: 9. This chain's CDR3 is CSVAGTDLYGYTF. The sequenced CDR3 bases are TGCAGCGTCGCGGGGACAGATCTTTATGGC.

As to this clone: The read falls 3 residues short of the CDR3 end, and the missing part is taken from the germline J gene. The V gene is TRBV7-9, the J gene TRBJ2-3, with 13 nucleotides matching TRBD2. The V gene end was trimmed by 10 bases and the J gene end by 2 bases; junction bases not matched to a gene: 6. Germline V CDR1 and CDR2: SEHNR, FQNEAQ (reference sequence). The CDR3 has 15 amino acids. Partial CDR3 DNA: TGTGCCATAGAACTAGCGGGAGGGCCCACAGATACG. Translated: CAIELAGGPTDT. From start to end, the CDR3 is CAIELAGGPTDTQYF.

In regard to this clone: Sequencing ends 3 residues short of the CDR3 end; the germline J gene provides the rest. The V and J genes are TRBV14 and TRBJ2-4, with 12 bases aligning to TRBD1. The CDR3 contains 14 residues. CDR1 is SGHDN, CDR2 FVKESK, per germline. The CDR3 sequence: CASSTPGQGAFQYF. CDR3 bases read: TGTGCCAGCAGCACACCGGGACAGGGGGCATTT.

Details on this clone: From the germline J gene comes the end of the CDR3, since the read stops 3 residues before it. The V gene is TRBV19, the J gene TRBJ1-5; unclear D gene. V lost 6 bases and J 4 bases, leaving 19 bases between the germline ends. This CDR3 comprises 16 residues. CDR1 LNHDA and CDR2 SQIVND come from the germline V gene (reference sequence). Partial CDR3 DNA: TGTGCCAGTAGCCCGCCCCAAAGAGGACTAAATCAGCCC. Protein sequence: CASSPPQRGLNQP. The entire CDR3 sequence reads CASSPPQRGLNQPQHF.

Concerning this clone: The read stops 3 residues short of the end of the CDR3; the missing end is completed from the germline J gene. The chain links TRBV11-1 to TRBJ2-7; maybe TRBD1 (6 bases). The germline V gene encodes CDR1 SGHAT and CDR2 FQDESV (reference sequence). V lost 5 bases and J 3 bases, leaving 14 bases between the germline ends. CDR3 length: 14 amino acids. The CDR3 sequence is CASSSRGTYYEQYF. CDR3 bases read: TGTGCCAGCAGCAGTAGGGGGACCTACTACGAG.

About this clone: The read gets to within 3 residues of the CDR3 end, and the germline J gene fills in the rest. V gene TRBV7-2 combines with J gene TRBJ2-3; the D is unclear. Germline V gene sequence: CDR1 SGHTA, CDR2 FQGNSA. The length of the CDR3 is 13 residues. The CDR3 bases that were read are TGTGCCAGCAGCTTAAACAGTAATCAGCCG. Encoded protein: CASSLNSNQP. The complete CDR3 reads CASSLNSNQPQYF.

CDR3 bases read: TGTGCCAGCAGCTTAGCAGGCAGTCCCGAA. Translation gives CASSLAGSPE. The CDR3, in full, reads CASSLAGSPEAFF. This chain joins TRBV11-2 and TRBJ1-1, with D hard to call. The DNA ends 3 residues before the CDR3 does, and the rest of the CDR3 is filled in from the germline J gene. Germline V gives CDR1 SGHAT, CDR2 FQNNGV. The CDR3 sequence is 13 residues long.

A word on this clone: The observed sequence ends 3 residues before the CDR3 terminus, with the missing tail filled in from the germline J gene. This chain connects TRBV5-1 to TRBJ2-3; TRBD2 agrees at 8 bases. Germline CDR1 reads SGHRS; CDR2 reads YFSETQ. The CDR3 runs 14 residues. The CDR3 here is CASRVAGSQETQYF. The CDR3 bases that were read are TGCGCCAGCAGGGTAGCGGGGAGTCAAGAGACG.

About this clone: Read coverage stops 3 residues before the CDR3 terminus; the germline J gene supplies the remainder. The chain joins TRBV7-2 to TRBJ2-7; D not resolved. V gave up 4 bases and J gave up 3 bases, with 10 bases separating them. This CDR3 is 13 amino acids long. CDR1 is SGHTA and CDR2 is FQGNSA in the germline V gene. The CDR3 loop is CASSSLPGYEQYF. CDR3 DNA (partial): TGTGCCAGCAGCTCGCTCCCGGGCTACGAG.

As regards this clone: The CDR3 end lies 3 residues beyond the end of the read and is filled in from the germline J gene. The V and J genes are TRBV20-1 and TRBJ1-4; 7 bases agree with TRBD1. Germline V lookup: CDR1 DFQATT, CDR2 SNEGSKA (reference sequence). The CDR3 consists of 14 residues. CDR3 sequence reads: CSANLVQGDSPLFF. The sequenced part of the CDR3 DNA is TGCAGTGCGAACCTGGTGCAGGGGGATTCACCA.

A word on this clone: The read stops 3 residues short of the end of the CDR3; the missing end is completed from the germline J gene. The gene calls are TRBV19 and TRBJ2-1, with 9 bases matching TRBD2. V lost 6 bases and J lost 2; bases outside the gene matches: 5. Germline-derived CDR1 and CDR2 are LNHDA and SQIVND (reference sequence). There are 15 residues in the CDR3. The CDR3 reads CASSQTSGTYNEQFF. The sequenced CDR3 bases are TGTGCCAGTAGCCAGACTAGCGGTACCTACAATGAG.

On this clone itself: The read halts 3 residues ahead of the CDR3 end, with the missing end drawn from the germline J gene. The rearrangement uses TRBV5-6 and TRBJ1-2; a possible D gene is TRBD1 (6 bases). The CDR3 contains 14 residues. V was clipped by 4 bases and J by 2 bases, with 12 bases between them. Looked up from germline, CDR1 is SGHDT and CDR2 is YYEEEE. CDR3 DNA (partial): TGTGCCAGCAGCCTTCTACAGGGCAACTATGGC. Protein sequence: CASSLLQGNYG. The entire CDR3 protein is CASSLLQGNYGYTF.

To note about this clone: The missing CDR3 end, 3 residues past where the read stops, is filled in from the germline J gene. The chain recombines TRBV10-3 with TRBJ1-2; D is undetermined. The V end was cut by 2 bases, the J end by 3 bases, with 10 bases between. The CDR3 covers 14 residues. The germline V gene has CDR1 ENHRY and CDR2 SYGVKD. The chain's CDR3 is CAISELGGDYGYTF. The CDR3 DNA, read in part, is TGTGCCATCAGTGAGCTGGGCGGGGACTATGGC.

As for this clone: The sequenced fragment ends 3 residues before the CDR3 boundary, so the rest is inferred from the germline J gene. This chain links TRBV7-2 with TRBJ2-5, with TRBD2 matching 9 bases. Unmatched junction bases numbered 8, after V lost 5 bases and J lost 7 bases. This CDR3 has 14 residues. Germline loops: CDR1 SGHTA, CDR2 FQGNSA. The sequenced CDR3 bases are TGTGCCAGCAGCCCATGGACTAGCGAGGGGACC. Its protein product is CASSPWTSEGT. The whole CDR3 sequence is CASSPWTSEGTQYF. The full variable domain, with the rest looked up from reference TRBV7-2 and TRBJ2-5, is GAGVSQSPSNKVTEKGKDVELRCDPISGHTALYWYRQSLGQGLEFLIYFQGNSAPDKSGLPSDRFSAERTGGSVSTLTIQRTQQEDSAVYLCASSPWTSEGTQYFGPGTRLLVL.

As for this clone: From the germline J gene comes the end of the CDR3, since the read stops 3 residues before it. The V gene is TRBV2, the J gene TRBJ2-3; D is unclear. The CDR3 sequence is 13 residues long. Looked up from germline, CDR1 is SNHLY and CDR2 is FYNNEI. The V end was cut by 4 bases, the J end by 2 bases, with 7 bases between. The CDR3 loop is CASSGGPTDTQYF. The CDR3 DNA, read in part, is TGTGCCAGCAGTGGTGGCCCCACAGATACG.

For this clone: The read comes to an end 3 residues before the CDR3 does, leaving the germline J gene to fill in the end. The V gene is TRBV18, the J gene TRBJ1-4, with a tentative D call TRBD1 (5 bases). Germline V lookup: CDR1 KGHSH, CDR2 LQKENI. This CDR3 is built from 15 residues. The sequenced part of the CDR3 DNA is TGTGCCAGCTCACCAGAGGTATCTGGGGCCAACGTA. Its protein product is CASSPEVSGANV. The CDR3 in its entirety is CASSPEVSGANVLFF.

In regard to this clone: The CDR3 end falls 3 residues outside the read, so it is completed with the germline J gene. The chain has TRBV19 and TRBJ1-4; 9 nucleotides agree with TRBD1. J lost 6 bases, V lost 6 bases, and 5 bases had no gene match. The CDR3 runs 14 residues. The germline V gene encodes CDR1 LNHDA and CDR2 SQIVND (reference sequence). CDR3 amino acids: CASRPTGGDEKLFF. The covered CDR3 bases are TGTGCCAGTAGACCGACAGGGGGGGATGAAAAA.

About this clone: Read data end 3 residues before the CDR3 end; the end is taken from the germline J gene. The chain uses TRBV5-4 and TRBJ2-3, with a tentative D call TRBD2 (5 bases). Trimming pared 2 bases from V and 1 base from J, leaving 11 bases between. The CDR3 contains 15 residues. Germline V gene lookup returns CDR1 SGHNT and CDR2 YYREEE (reference sequence). This chain's CDR3 is CASSFTRRGTDTQYF. The DNA read from the CDR3 is TGTGCCAGCAGCTTTACTAGACGGGGCACAGATACG.

As concerns this clone: The sequenced fragment ends 3 residues before the CDR3 boundary, so the rest is inferred from the germline J gene. The V and J genes are TRBV20-1 and TRBJ2-7; D is unresolved. The CDR3 has 15 amino acids. Germline V gene lookup returns CDR1 DFQATT and CDR2 SNEGSKA (reference sequence). The germline V and J ends were trimmed by 3 bases and 4 bases, with 19 bases remaining between them. The sequenced part of the CDR3 DNA is TGCAGTGCTAGGGCCGGTTCTAAGGCGGAATACGAG. Translated, it gives CSARAGSKAEYE. From start to end, the CDR3 is CSARAGSKAEYEQYF.

Worth noting for this clone: The DNA ends 3 residues before the CDR3 does, and the rest of the CDR3 is filled in from the germline J gene. V is TRBV28 and J is TRBJ2-7; TRBD2 matches at 14 bases. The length of the CDR3 is 21 residues. From germline, CDR1 is MDHEN and CDR2 SYDVKM. The junction had 20 bases not matched to a gene; V was cut back by 2 bases and J by 5 bases. The sequenced part of the CDR3 DNA is TGTGCCAGCAGTTTAGAGGGGAGGGGGACTAGCGGGAGCCCCTGGGAGCACGAG. This translates into CASSLEGRGTSGSPWEHE. The whole CDR3 reads CASSLEGRGTSGSPWEHEQYF.

As to this clone: The read falls 3 residues short of the CDR3 end, and the missing part is taken from the germline J gene. V is TRBV28 and J is TRBJ2-7; a possible D gene is TRBD2 (5 bases). The V gene's germline CDR1 is MDHEN and CDR2 SYDVKM. The CDR3 runs 15 residues. The V and J ends lost 3 bases and 4 bases respectively, with 16 bases between them. The part of the CDR3 DNA that was read is TGTGCCAGCAGTTTTTTCCTAGCCCTAAATTACGAG. Residues: CASSFFLALNYE. The whole CDR3 is CASSFFLALNYEQYF.

Regarding this clone: The missing CDR3 end, 3 residues past where the read stops, is filled in from the germline J gene. The chain carries TRBV10-3 and TRBJ2-5; 9 bases agree with TRBD1. The CDR3 runs 15 residues. Germline V CDR1 and CDR2: ENHRY, SYGVKD. After removal of 5 bases from V and 3 bases from J, the junction contained 7 bases not matched to a gene. The covered CDR3 bases are TGTGCCATCAGTCGGGACAGGGATAGGGAAGAGACC. Residues: CAISRDRDREET. The complete CDR3 reads CAISRDRDREETQYF.

Note on this clone: The read is 3 residues too short to cover the CDR3 end, so that end is filled in from the germline J gene. This chain joins TRBV6-2 or TRBV6-3 and TRBJ2-1; 10 bases fit TRBD2. Germline-derived CDR1 and CDR2 are MNHEY and SVGEGT. V was clipped by 6 bases and J by 0 bases; unmatched bases: 2. The CDR3 consists of 15 residues. The CDR3 sequence is CASRASGSSYNEQFF. The sequenced CDR3 bases are TGTGCCAGCAGGGCTAGCGGGAGCTCCTACAATGAG.